The 12 T cell receptor beta chains in this list originate from one sample, sequenced in a study of identical twins. TCRdb called the 5' RACE reads again in MiXCR, with one record for every CDR3 protein. The top ten hold 1.5% to 2% of the sample, which has roughly 710,000 distinct CDR3 sequences, roughly 6.2% seen once. The specimen was naive T cells sorted from blood. The source of these receptors is a man younger than 35 in good health.

This clonotype was counted ten times or more. The chain combines TRBV5-1 with TRBJ2-1; TRBD2 matches 13 bases. Trimming took 0 bases from V and 15 from J; bases not matched to a gene: 9. The CDR3 has 15 residues. From germline, CDR1 is SGHRS and CDR2 YFSETQ. The CDR3 loop is CASSLATSGRAGGFF. The CDR3 region has the DNA TGCGCCAGCAGCTTGGCTACTAGCGGGAGGGCCGGGGGGTTCTTC.

The CDR3 spells CASSRDGHSYEQYF. The CDR3 DNA sequence: TGTGCCAGTAGTAGGGACGGACACTCCTACGAGCAGTACTTC. This rearrangement joins TRBV19 to TRBJ2-7; D tentatively reads TRBD1 or TRBD2 (5 bases each). Trimming shortened V by 4 bases and J by 0 bases, and 10 bases separated the two germline ends. This CDR3 is 14 amino acids long. Germline V gene data show CDR1 as LNHDA and CDR2 as SQIVND (reference sequence).

Only a few counts were recorded for this clonotype. V usage is TRBV5-1 and J usage is TRBJ2-1; 8 nucleotides align to TRBD1. The germline V gene has CDR1 SGHRS and CDR2 YFSETQ. The J segment lost 7 bases and the V segment lost 0 bases, leaving 6 bases of the junction unmatched. The length of the CDR3 is 15 residues. CDR3 nucleotide sequence: TGCGCCAGCAGCTTGGCGGGACAGGATTTTAATGAGCAGTTCTTC. As protein: CASSLAGQDFNEQFF.

The V and J genes are TRBV18 and TRBJ1-1; 9 nucleotides match TRBD1. CDR1 is KGHSH, CDR2 LQKENI, per germline. Trimming took 2 bases from V and 8 from J; bases not matched to a gene: 9. This CDR3 is built from 15 residues. In DNA form, the CDR3 reads TGTGCCAGCTCACCAAGTTATGGACAGGGGCCGGAAGCTTTCTTT. Translating gives CASSPSYGQGPEAFF.

This clonotype occurred many times. The chain carries TRBV4-1 and TRBJ2-7, with 10 bases that match TRBD2. CDR1 MGHRA and CDR2 YSYEKL come from the germline V gene. The junction had 4 bases not matched to a gene; V was cut back by 1 base and J by 1 base. The CDR3 runs to 16 residues. This CDR3 is CASSQVGTSESYEQYV. The CDR3, as DNA: TGCGCCAGCAGCCAAGTGGGGACTAGCGAATCCTACGAGCAGTACGTC.

This clonotype was seen a few times. The chain is built from TRBV12-3 or TRBV12-4 and TRBJ1-3; 8 nucleotides agree with TRBD1. The CDR3 runs 14 residues. V lost 4 bases, J lost 7 bases, and 6 bases stayed unmatched. CDR3 in amino acids: CASSSRTGWNTIYF. The CDR3 region has the DNA TGTGCCAGCAGTTCCCGGACAGGGTGGAACACCATATATTTT.

J is TRBJ2-1 and V is TRBV6-2 or TRBV6-3; D possibly matches TRBD1 or TRBD2 (5 bases each). Per germline, CDR1 MNHEY and CDR2 SVGEGT. The CDR3 totals 16 residues. Deletions cut 5 bases from V and 7 bases from J, with 21 bases between. The CDR3 coding sequence is TGTGCCAGCAGTCCCAGAAGGGGCACTAGGGAGAATGAGCAGTTCTTC. Translating gives CASSPRRGTRENEQFF.

The chain couples TRBV6-1 to TRBJ2-1, with 8 bases that match TRBD1. The CDR3 has 14 residues. Germline CDR1 MNHNS, CDR2 SASEGT. V lost 8 bases to trimming and J lost 7 bases; unmatched junction nucleotides: 10. As DNA, the CDR3 is TGTGCCAGCCAGAACTCCCGGACAGGGAATGAGCAGTTCTTC. Its translation: CASQNSRTGNEQFF.

This clonotype was counted between two and nine times. The gene calls are TRBV5-1 and TRBJ1-5, with TRBD1 matching 7 bases. V gave up 1 base and J gave up 5 bases; unmatched junction bases: 12. Germline values: CDR1 SGHRS, CDR2 YFSETQ. The CDR3 consists of 17 residues. CDR3 sequence reads: CASSLLPGPQGDQPQHF. In DNA, the CDR3 is TGCGCCAGCAGCTTGCTACCCGGACCCCAGGGGGATCAGCCCCAGCATTTT.

This clonotype was recorded at least ten times. The chain has TRBV29-1 and TRBJ2-1; 13 positions agree with TRBD2. The CDR3 consists of 16 residues. Trimming took 0 bases from V and 6 from J; bases not matched to a gene: 5. Per germline, CDR1 SQVTM and CDR2 ANQGSEA. CDR3: CSVEDLGTSGINEQFF. CDR3 in DNA: TGCAGCGTTGAAGATCTGGGGACTAGCGGGATCAATGAGCAGTTCTTC.

At least ten counts were recorded for this clonotype. The gene calls are TRBV9 and TRBJ2-2, with D unclear. V was cut by 0 bases and J by 0 bases, with 6 bases left in between. The CDR3 length is 15 residues. The germline CDR1 and CDR2 sequences are SGDLS and YYNGEE. DNA of the CDR3: TGTGCCAGCAGCGTAGGGCTCGCGAACACCGGGGAGCTGTTTTTT. As protein: CASSVGLANTGELFF.

This clonotype was detected ten times or more. The CDR3 reads CASSHRTGYGYTF. The CDR3 coding sequence is TGTGCCAGCAGCCATCGGACAGGGTATGGCTACACCTTC. The chain combines TRBV3-1 with TRBJ1-2; the match to TRBD1 covers 8 bases. Per germline, CDR1 LGHDT and CDR2 YNNKEL (reference sequence). The CDR3 totals 13 residues. With 3 bases clipped from V and 5 bases from J, the junction kept 2 bases outside the gene matches.